These 29 T cell receptor beta chains share one sample of origin, sequenced in a study of cytomegalovirus exposure and HLA in healthy donors. The repertoire was sequenced with immunoSEQ multiplex PCR; TCRdb's copy has only in-frame clones and lacks some. The table lists about 74,000 clones, 94% of them singletons. The sequenced sample was PBMCs. The receptors derive from a man in his late teens or twenties in good health and CMV-seropositive.

The V gene is TRBV6-5, the J gene TRBJ2-3; 8 bases match TRBD2. The CDR3 extends over 14 amino acids. Trimming at V came to 5 bases and at J to 6 bases, leaving 7 bases not matched to a gene. Germline-derived CDR1 and CDR2 are MNHEY and SVGAGI. The CDR3 DNA reads as TGTGCCAGCAGTACGCGGACTAGCTCCGATACGCAGTATTTT. Its protein product is CASSTRTSSDTQYF.

The chain uses TRBV19 and TRBJ1-2; D call uncertain. V dropped 0 bases and J dropped 3 bases, with 5 bases sitting between them. The CDR3 totals 13 residues. Germline V lookup: CDR1 LNHDA, CDR2 SQIVND (reference sequence). CDR3 in amino acids: CASSIDGDYGYTF. As DNA, the CDR3 is TGTGCCAGTAGTATAGACGGGGACTATGGCTACACCTTC.

This clone appeared a single time. The rearrangement uses TRBV4-1 and TRBJ2-1; 12 nucleotides match TRBD2. With V trimmed by 4 bases and J by 3 bases, 7 bases remained unmatched. The CDR3 loop spans 17 amino acids. Germline CDR1 MGHRA, CDR2 YSYEKL. DNA for the CDR3: TGCGCCAGCAGCCGTGGGCTAGCGGGGGGGGGCTACAATGAGCAGTTCTTC. It is translated as CASSRGLAGGGYNEQFF.

V and J are TRBV7-9 and TRBJ2-1; TRBD2 matches at 9 bases. The ends lost 3 bases at V and 8 bases at J; junction bases unmatched: 8. CDR3 length: 15 residues. CDR1 and CDR2 from the germline V gene are SEHNR and FQNEAQ (reference sequence). CDR3 protein: CASSLIAGGLDEQFF. CDR3 bases: TGTGCCAGCAGCTTGATTGCGGGGGGGTTGGATGAGCAGTTCTTC.

V usage is TRBV29-1 and J usage is TRBJ2-3, with D maybe TRBD2 (6 bases). Trimming cost V 7 bases and J 6 bases, with 17 bases left between them. The germline CDR1 and CDR2 sequences are SQVTM and ANQGSEA. The CDR3 length is 13 residues. The CDR3 DNA is TGCAGCGACCGGGAGCACTCGGGGGATACGCAGTATTTT. This encodes CSDREHSGDTQYF.

V gene TRBV2 combines with J gene TRBJ2-5; D possibly corresponds to TRBD2 (7 bases). The CDR3 consists of 13 residues. Germline-derived CDR1 and CDR2 are SNHLY and FYNNEI. The ends were cut back, 8 bases at V and 5 bases at J, with 15 bases in the middle. The CDR3 reads CASSLGGQETQYF. The CDR3 DNA follows: TGTGCCAGCTCTCTGGGGGGGCAGGAGACCCAGTACTTC. The full variable domain, with the rest looked up from reference TRBV2 and TRBJ2-5, is EPEVTQTPSHQVTQMGQEVILRCVPISNHLYFYWYRQILGQKVEFLVSFYNNEISEKSEIFDDQFSVERPDGSNFTLKIRSTKLEDSAMYFCASSLGGQETQYFGPGTRLLVL.

The chain recombines TRBV5-1 with TRBJ2-5; D perhaps matches TRBD2 (6 bases). Germline V gene data show CDR1 as SGHRS and CDR2 as YFSETQ. The germline V and J ends were trimmed by 2 bases and 2 bases, with 10 bases remaining between them. CDR3 length: 14 amino acids. The DNA for the CDR3 is TGCGCCAGCAGCTTAAGCGGGCCGCAAGAGACCCAGTACTTC. Protein sequence: CASSLSGPQETQYF.

There are a few counts of this clone. The chain links TRBV28 to TRBJ2-7, with a weak D call TRBD1 (7 bases). Germline V gene data show CDR1 as MDHEN and CDR2 as SYDVKM. This CDR3 region has 14 residues. The ends were cut back, 5 bases at V and 1 base at J, with 12 bases in the middle. The CDR3 loop is CASSGGTESYEQYF. The CDR3 DNA follows: TGTGCCAGCAGTGGGGGGACAGAGTCCTACGAGCAGTACTTC.

The chain links TRBV6-1 to TRBJ1-1; D perhaps matches TRBD1 (5 bases). V was trimmed by 3 bases and J by 8 bases, leaving 19 bases between them. Germline lookup yields CDR1 MNHNS and CDR2 SASEGT. The CDR3 extends over 15 amino acids. The CDR3 DNA reads TGTGCCAGCAGTGACTCTTCGGACATCGCCATAGAAGCTTTCTTT. Translation: CASSDSSDIAIEAFF.

The chain combines TRBV2 with TRBJ2-1; TRBD2 is a possible D gene (6 bases). This CDR3 spans 15 amino acids. CDR1 and CDR2 (germline): SNHLY, FYNNEI. Trimming pared 1 base from V and 6 bases from J, leaving 13 bases between. In nucleotides, the CDR3 is TGTGCCAGCAGTGAAGAACCTCGGGGGACCAATGAGCAGTTCTTC. Translating it yields CASSEEPRGTNEQFF.

This clone has only one observation. The chain recombines TRBV29-1 with TRBJ2-1; 7 nucleotides agree with TRBD1. The germline gives CDR1 SQVTM, CDR2 ANQGSEA. This CDR3 region has 12 residues. The V gene end was trimmed by 6 bases and the J gene end by 6 bases; junction bases not matched to a gene: 5. The CDR3 protein is CSVEAGGNEQFF. The CDR3 DNA reads TGCAGCGTCGAGGCAGGGGGCAATGAGCAGTTCTTC.

The rearrangement uses TRBV28 and TRBJ2-7; D may be TRBD2 (6 bases). V was trimmed by 1 base and J by 4 bases, leaving 11 bases between them. From germline, CDR1 is MDHEN and CDR2 SYDVKM. The CDR3 sequence is 14 residues long. CDR3 sequence reads: CASSLFGLPYEQYF. The CDR3 nucleotides read TGTGCCAGCAGTTTATTCGGACTACCTTACGAGCAGTACTTC. Full variable domain (outside the CDR3, taken from reference TRBV28 and TRBJ2-7): DVKVTQSSRYLVKRTGEKVFLECVQDMDHENMFWYRQDPGLGLRLIYFSYDVKMKEKGDIPEGYSVSREKKERFSLILESASTNQTSMYLCASSLFGLPYEQYFGPGTRLTVT.

The count of this clone is one. This chain links TRBV4-2 with TRBJ2-4, with D possibly matching TRBD1 (6 bases). The ends were cut back, 1 base at V and 9 bases at J, with 13 bases in the middle. The CDR3 spans 14 residues. From germline, CDR1 is LGHNA and CDR2 YNFKEQ. The CDR3 DNA reads TGTGCCAGCAGCCAAGGACAGGTCGAGGGCATTCAGTACTTC. This codes for CASSQGQVEGIQYF.

The chain carries TRBV19 and TRBJ1-1; D might be TRBD1 (6 bases). The CDR3 extends over 16 amino acids. V lost 1 base and J lost 4, with 16 bases in between. CDR1 and CDR2 (germline): LNHDA, SQIVND (reference sequence). CDR3 protein: CASSIATGSRSTEAFF. The CDR3 DNA reads TGTGCCAGTAGTATAGCTACAGGGTCGAGGAGCACTGAAGCTTTCTTT.

V is TRBV5-6 and J is TRBJ2-3; D possibly corresponds to TRBD2 (6 bases). In germline, CDR1 is SGHDT, CDR2 YYEEEE. The CDR3 is made up of 19 amino acids. The ends were cut back, 0 bases at V and 5 bases at J, with 25 bases in the middle. The CDR3 sequence is CASSLGIALRGTFRDTQYF. The DNA for the CDR3 is TGTGCCAGCAGCTTGGGGATAGCCCTGCGGGGTACTTTTAGAGATACGCAGTATTTT.

The chain carries TRBV28 and TRBJ1-2; 9 nucleotides match TRBD1. This CDR3 region has 15 residues. V dropped 7 bases and J dropped 7; count of bases not matched to a gene: 13. The V gene's germline CDR1 is MDHEN and CDR2 SYDVKM. The CDR3 DNA sequence: TGTGCCAGCACCCCCGCTAAACAGGGGGCTCGTGGCTACACCTTC. This sequence encodes CASTPAKQGARGYTF.

This rearrangement joins TRBV10-3 to TRBJ1-1, with D unresolved. This CDR3 has 14 residues. The V and J ends lost 3 bases and 2 bases respectively, with 10 bases between them. CDR1 is ENHRY and CDR2 is SYGVKD in the germline V gene. CDR3 sequence reads: CAISERRENTEAFF. Written as DNA, the CDR3 is TGTGCCATCAGTGAACGGAGAGAAAACACTGAAGCTTTCTTT.

The chain employs TRBV9 and TRBJ2-1, with a tentative D call TRBD2 (6 bases). Germline lookup yields CDR1 SGDLS and CDR2 YYNGEE. This CDR3 has 16 amino acids. V was shortened by 0 bases and J by 2 bases, with 12 bases between the two germline ends. CDR3 sequence (DNA): TGTGCCAGCAGCGTAGGCGGGACTTCCGCCTACAATGAGCAGTTCTTC. Protein sequence: CASSVGGTSAYNEQFF. Full variable domain (rest looked up from reference TRBV9 and TRBJ2-1): DSGVTQTPKHLITATGQRVTLRCSPRSGDLSVYWYQQSLDQGLQFLIQYYNGEERAKGNILERFSAQQFPDLHSELNLSSLELGDSALYFCASSVGGTSAYNEQFFGPGTRLTVL.

The chain uses TRBV27 and TRBJ2-1; D unresolved. Germline V gene data show CDR1 as MNHEY and CDR2 as SMNVEV (reference sequence). The CDR3 runs to 15 residues. V lost 4 bases and J lost 6, with 16 bases in between. The DNA for the CDR3 is TGTGCCAGCAGTTCGACTTCGCCGATACGCAATGAGCAGTTCTTC. Amino acids: CASSSTSPIRNEQFF.

The chain carries TRBV9 and TRBJ2-7, with D possibly being TRBD2 (6 bases). Germline V CDR1 and CDR2: SGDLS, YYNGEE. The CDR3 runs 15 residues. V lost 2 bases to trimming and J lost 1 base, with 13 bases between them. CDR3 coding DNA: TGTGCCAGCAGCGTTTTCGGGACTGGATCCTACGAGCAGTACTTC. This gives the protein CASSVFGTGSYEQYF. The full variable domain, with the rest looked up from reference TRBV9 and TRBJ2-7, is DSGVTQTPKHLITATGQRVTLRCSPRSGDLSVYWYQQSLDQGLQFLIQYYNGEERAKGNILERFSAQQFPDLHSELNLSSLELGDSALYFCASSVFGTGSYEQYFGPGTRLTVT.

This clone appeared once. V and J are TRBV28 and TRBJ2-1, with D maybe TRBD1 (5 bases). V was pared by 4 bases and J by 1 base, with 23 bases between. The germline gives CDR1 MDHEN, CDR2 SYDVKM. The CDR3 length is 19 residues. The CDR3 DNA sequence: TGTGCCAGCAGTTCAGGATATATCCAGGGCTTGGGGTCCTACAATGAGCAGTTCTTC. Its protein is CASSSGYIQGLGSYNEQFF. Based on the CDR3 plus reference TRBV28 and TRBJ2-1, the full variable domain is DVKVTQSSRYLVKRTGEKVFLECVQDMDHENMFWYRQDPGLGLRLIYFSYDVKMKEKGDIPEGYSVSREKKERFSLILESASTNQTSMYLCASSSGYIQGLGSYNEQFFGPGTRLTVL.

The sample holds one count of this clone. The V and J genes are TRBV28 and TRBJ2-1; 11 bases fit TRBD2. There are 16 residues in the CDR3. The germline V gene encodes CDR1 MDHEN and CDR2 SYDVKM. Trimming took 7 bases from V and 4 from J; bases not matched to a gene: 9. CDR3 DNA: TGTGCCAGCAAGGGGGAGGGACTAGCGGTTTACAATGAGCAGTTCTTC. The encoded protein is CASKGEGLAVYNEQFF.

The chain is built from TRBV19 and TRBJ1-2; maybe TRBD1 (5 bases). CDR1 and CDR2 (germline): LNHDA, SQIVND (reference sequence). This CDR3 has 16 amino acids. V was cut by 1 base and J by 3 bases, with 15 bases left in between. The CDR3 bases are TGTGCCAGTAGTATAGTCTCGGCGGGGCAGGACTATGGCTACACCTTC. It specifies CASSIVSAGQDYGYTF.

For this clone: The junction shows a germline mismatch at one end, possibly a read error. The chain carries TRBV9 and TRBJ1-2; 7 nucleotides agree with TRBD1. CDR1 and CDR2 from the germline V gene are SGDLS and YYNGEE. This CDR3 region has 12 residues. The CDR3 nucleotides are TGTGCCAGCTTGGGGCGCGAGGGGGCCACCGTCTTC. It yields the protein CASLGREGATVF.

The CDR3 spells CASSFINSSNYGYTF. The CDR3, as DNA: TGTGCCAGTAGTTTTATAAACAGCTCTAACTATGGCTACACCTTC. This chain connects TRBV19 to TRBJ1-2; D remains ambiguous. Trimming left V 5 bases short and J 0 bases short, with 13 bases between. The germline V gene encodes CDR1 LNHDA and CDR2 SQIVND (reference sequence). This CDR3 comprises 15 residues.

The J gene is TRBJ2-7, the V gene TRBV2; a possible D gene is TRBD2 (6 bases). Germline V gives CDR1 SNHLY, CDR2 FYNNEI. The V end was cut by 5 bases, the J end by 0 bases, with 14 bases between. The CDR3 consists of 15 residues. The CDR3: CASSPGLGPSYEQYF. The CDR3 nucleotides are TGTGCCAGCAGTCCGGGACTCGGACCCTCCTACGAGCAGTACTTC.

The chain carries TRBV4-1 and TRBJ2-5, with a weak D call TRBD1 (6 bases). The V and J ends lost 1 base and 4 bases respectively, with 13 bases between them. The CDR3 extends over 15 amino acids. Germline V gene data show CDR1 as MGHRA and CDR2 as YSYEKL. CDR3 coding DNA: TGCGCCAGCAGCCAAGTGGGACATAATACAGAGACCCAGTACTTC. Amino acid sequence: CASSQVGHNTETQYF.

The V call is TRBV5-6, the J call TRBJ1-2; TRBD1 matches at 8 bases. With V trimmed by 0 bases and J by 1 base, 2 bases remained unmatched. The V gene's germline CDR1 is SGHDT and CDR2 YYEEEE. This CDR3 has 15 amino acids. The CDR3: CASSLVDRVNYGYTF. CDR3 in DNA: TGTGCCAGCAGCTTGGTGGACAGGGTTAACTATGGCTACACCTTC.

The chain carries TRBV6-1 and TRBJ1-6; tentative D call: TRBD1 (6 bases). Germline CDR1 reads MNHNS; CDR2 reads SASEGT. V lost 8 bases and J lost 6, with 17 bases in between. The CDR3 spans 15 residues. The DNA of the CDR3 is TGTGCCAGCCATTATATTACAGGGACTAATTCACCCCTCCACTTT. Amino acid sequence: CASHYITGTNSPLHF.